This T cell receptor beta chain was observed in a study of radiation and T cells in renal cell carcinoma. TCRdb's copy holds only in-frame clones and misses some; the assay was immunoSEQ multiplex PCR. The table has about 130,000 clones, around 89% seen once; the top ten hold about 5.6%. Study-level findings and limits: Top tumor clonotypes rose in blood 2 weeks post-radiation, then contracted.

As concerns this clone: Antigen specificity is unknown.

The time point here: blood 2 weeks post-SBRT. Indicated treatment: 15 Gy SBRT to primary tumor, nephrectomy 4 weeks later. Serial blood draws occurred at baseline and 2 and 4 weeks post-SBRT. This specimen consisted of blood, obtained from a patient whose treatment included radiotherapy and nephrectomy. This TCR came from a woman aged 65 to 85 with renal cell carcinoma.

The CDR3 sequence: CASRTGVNTEAFF. The CDR3 coding sequence is TGTGCCAGTAGGACAGGGGTGAACACTGAAGCTTTCTTT. The gene calls are TRBV19 and TRBJ1-1; TRBD1 matches at 8 bases. The junction had 0 bases not matched to a gene; V was cut back by 6 bases and J by 0 bases. CDR1 and CDR2 (germline): LNHDA, SQIVND (reference sequence). The CDR3 sequence is 13 residues long.